The next 32 T cell receptor beta chains were all read from a single sample in a study of T cells in Graves' hyperthyroidism and ophthalmopathy. Regions amplified from RNA transcripts were the TCR beta CDR3 regions. First-round RT-PCR of the TCR CDR3 relied on the HTBI primer set. TCRdb passed the multiplex PCR reads through MiXCR, listing each CDR3 protein once. The sample records some 370,000 distinct CDR3 sequences, about 17% being singletons. Sequencing was done on a sample of blood. These receptors came from a woman in her thirties with Graves' hyperthyroidism that later progressed to Graves' ophthalmopathy.

This clonotype showed up many times. This chain connects TRBV27 to TRBJ1-2; 7 bases are shared with TRBD1. Germline values: CDR1 MNHEY, CDR2 SMNVEV (reference sequence). V was clipped by 2 bases and J by 3 bases; unmatched bases: 6. This CDR3 has 15 amino acids. In nucleotides, the CDR3 is TGTGCCAGCAGTTTAACCCACAGGGGTTACTATGGCTACACCTTC. It yields the protein CASSLTHRGYYGYTF.

The rearrangement joins TRBV2 to TRBJ2-2; no definite D call. From germline, CDR1 is SNHLY and CDR2 FYNNEI. The CDR3 spans 14 residues. V shed 0 bases and J shed 1 base, with 3 bases lying between them. CDR3 DNA sequence: TGTGCCAGCAGTGAAGCACAGAACACCGGGGAGCTGTTTTTT. Amino acids: CASSEAQNTGELFF.

This clonotype showed up many times. V is TRBV30 and J is TRBJ2-7, with 7 bases identical to TRBD2. Germline V gene lookup returns CDR1 GTSNPN and CDR2 SVGIG (reference sequence). The CDR3 contains 12 residues. The trim removed 3 bases at V and 7 bases at J, leaving 6 bases unmatched. This CDR3 is CAWRGVRGEQYF. The CDR3 DNA is TGTGCCTGGAGAGGGGTGCGGGGGGAGCAGTACTTC.

In this sample, this clonotype turned up many times. J is TRBJ2-3 and V is TRBV29-1; 11 bases line up with TRBD2. CDR1 is SQVTM, CDR2 ANQGSEA, per germline. V was clipped by 5 bases and J by 6 bases; unmatched bases: 13. The CDR3 is made up of 16 amino acids. CDR3 amino acids: CSVPPPGLAAVDTQYF. DNA for the CDR3: TGCAGCGTTCCCCCCCCGGGACTAGCGGCAGTGGATACGCAGTATTTT.

This clonotype was seen many times. V gene TRBV5-1 combines with J gene TRBJ2-7, with 9 nucleotides matching TRBD1. CDR1 SGHRS and CDR2 YFSETQ come from the germline V gene. V trimming: 3 bases; J trimming: 3 bases; junction bases outside the gene matches: 1. The CDR3 totals 13 residues. CDR3 nucleotides: TGCGCCAGCAGCTGGGGACAGGGCTACGAGCAGTACTTC. Its translation: CASSWGQGYEQYF.

There are many counts of this clonotype. V usage is TRBV2 and J usage is TRBJ1-6; 7 bases map to TRBD1. This CDR3 is 14 amino acids long. Germline V gene lookup returns CDR1 SNHLY and CDR2 FYNNEI. The junction had 9 bases not matched to a gene; V was cut back by 7 bases and J by 9 bases. The CDR3 sequence: CASTKTGHGSPLHF. The CDR3, as DNA: TGTGCCAGCACTAAGACAGGGCACGGTTCACCCCTCCACTTT.

The V and J genes are TRBV11-1 and TRBJ1-1, with D hard to call. The V end lost 4 bases, the J end lost 5 bases, and 17 bases lay between the germline ends. Germline assignment: CDR1 SGHAT and CDR2 FQDESV (reference sequence). The CDR3 spans 15 residues. CDR3 DNA: TGTGCCAGCAGCTCCAGGCTAGGGCTTCCTACTGAAGCTTTCTTT. Amino acid sequence: CASSSRLGLPTEAFF.

The V gene is TRBV28, the J gene TRBJ2-3, with TRBD2 matching 11 bases. CDR3 length: 14 amino acids. The junction had 5 bases not matched to a gene; V was cut back by 4 bases and J by 8 bases. Looked up from germline, CDR1 is MDHEN and CDR2 is SYDVKM. CDR3: CASSSASGGLTQYF. The CDR3 region has the DNA TGTGCCAGCAGTTCAGCTAGCGGGGGGCTTACGCAGTATTTT.

This clonotype was found many times. The rearrangement joins TRBV30 to TRBJ1-1; no clear D gene. This CDR3 is built from 13 residues. The germline V and J ends were trimmed by 4 bases and 8 bases, with 17 bases remaining between them. Germline CDR1 GTSNPN, CDR2 SVGIG (reference sequence). CDR3 nucleotides: TGTGCCTGGATCGTACTTGGCAGAATAGAAGCTTTCTTT. This encodes CAWIVLGRIEAFF. Full variable domain (remainder filled in from reference TRBV30 and TRBJ1-1): SQTIHQWPATLVQPVGSPLSLECTVEGTSNPNLYWYRQAAGRGLQLLFYSVGIGQISSEVPQNLSASRPQDRQFILSSKKLLLSDSGFYLCAWIVLGRIEAFFGQGTRLTVV.

This clonotype was detected a few times. V gene TRBV27 combines with J gene TRBJ1-1; no definite D call. The V end lost 0 bases, the J end lost 4 bases, and 9 bases lay between the germline ends. This CDR3 spans 14 amino acids. Germline loops: CDR1 MNHEY, CDR2 SMNVEV (reference sequence). CDR3 amino acids: CASSLSVMSTEAFF. The CDR3 DNA is TGTGCCAGCAGTTTATCAGTCATGAGCACTGAAGCTTTCTTT.

The chain combines TRBV4-1 with TRBJ2-7; D gene unclear. The V gene's germline CDR1 is MGHRA and CDR2 YSYEKL. This CDR3 has 15 residues. The ends were cut back, 0 bases at V and 4 bases at J, with 13 bases in the middle. CDR3 in DNA: TGCGCCAGCAGCCAAGATATTGGTCAGCTTTACGAGCAGTACTTC. Its translation is CASSQDIGQLYEQYF.

The sample holds many counts of this clonotype. In DNA, the CDR3 is TGCGCCAGCAGTGAGTCGAGGGGTCCGTCCTACGAGCAGTACTTC. Translated, it gives CASSESRGPSYEQYF. The chain carries TRBV10-2 and TRBJ2-7; D may be TRBD1 or TRBD2 (5 bases each). The V end was cut by 0 bases, the J end by 1 base, with 10 bases between. Germline lookup yields CDR1 WSHSY and CDR2 SAAADI. The length of the CDR3 is 15 residues.

This clonotype was recorded a few times. This sequence joins TRBV7-8 and TRBJ1-6, with 8 bases lining up with TRBD1. The ends lost 3 bases at V and 7 bases at J; junction bases unmatched: 8. Per the germline V gene, CDR1 is SGHVS and CDR2 is FQNEAQ. There are 16 residues in the CDR3. CDR3: CASSFGQGTGNSPLHF. The CDR3 bases are TGTGCCAGCAGCTTCGGACAGGGAACGGGCAATTCACCCCTCCACTTT.

This clonotype was observed a handful of times. The chain links TRBV5-5 to TRBJ1-2; D is ambiguous. V was trimmed by 2 bases and J by 6 bases, leaving 14 bases between them. CDR1 is SGHKS and CDR2 is YYEKEE in the germline V gene (reference sequence). The CDR3 is 14 amino acids. The CDR3 nucleotides are TGTGCCAGCAGCTTCGGAGAAAGCCTGGATGGCTACACCTTC. This gives the protein CASSFGESLDGYTF.

The V gene is TRBV5-6, the J gene TRBJ2-5; D possibly corresponds to TRBD2 (7 bases). The CDR3 consists of 14 residues. V was pared by 2 bases and J by 5 bases, with 13 bases between. The germline CDR1 and CDR2 sequences are SGHDT and YYEEEE. CDR3 DNA sequence: TGTGCCAGCAGCTTACAGGGAGGGTTGGAGACCCAGTACTTC. Its protein is CASSLQGGLETQYF.

This clonotype turned up a few times. The chain employs TRBV4-1 and TRBJ2-1; 8 nucleotides align to TRBD1. The CDR3 runs 18 residues. V lost 4 bases to trimming and J lost 2 bases; unmatched junction nucleotides: 13. CDR1 and CDR2 (germline): MGHRA, YSYEKL. The DNA for the CDR3 is TGCGCCAGCAGCCCTCACTCGGTCGGGACAGGTCCCTACAATGAGCAGTTCTTC. Translated: CASSPHSVGTGPYNEQFF.

This clonotype was detected many times. The rearrangement links TRBV6-1 to TRBJ1-1; TRBD1 might be the D (5 bases). Looked up from germline, CDR1 is MNHNS and CDR2 is SASEGT. This CDR3 spans 14 amino acids. V shed 8 bases and J shed 1 base, with 14 bases lying between them. CDR3 coding DNA: TGTGCCAGCGTCCCGGGGAGGGGGAACACTGAAGCTTTCTTT. Translated, it gives CASVPGRGNTEAFF.

This clonotype has ten or more counts. V is TRBV6-1 and J is TRBJ2-7; the match to TRBD2 covers 14 bases. The CDR3 length is 19 residues. V was pared by 6 bases and J by 2 bases, with 15 bases of the junction left unmatched. Germline CDR1 MNHNS, CDR2 SASEGT. CDR3 region: CASSNLRTSGGLGTYEQYF. The CDR3 bases are TGTGCCAGCAGCAACCTTCGGACTAGCGGGGGGTTGGGAACCTACGAGCAGTACTTC.

This clonotype was recorded many times. The chain uses TRBV12-3 or TRBV12-4 and TRBJ2-5; TRBD1 is a possible D gene (5 bases). The CDR3 contains 13 residues. The germline V and J ends were trimmed by 6 bases and 1 base, with 9 bases remaining between them. CDR3 region: CASRPDSQETQYF. CDR3 nucleotide sequence: TGTGCCAGCAGACCTGACAGCCAAGAGACCCAGTACTTC.

This chain joins TRBV24-1 and TRBJ2-2; TRBD2 matches at 8 bases. The CDR3 loop spans 18 amino acids. The V gene's germline CDR1 is KGHDR and CDR2 SFDVKD. The J segment lost 0 bases and the V segment lost 9 bases, leaving 14 bases of the junction unmatched. CDR3: CATGRLRSGKANTGELFF. As DNA, the CDR3 is TGTGCCACCGGTCGCTTGCGTAGCGGGAAGGCGAACACCGGGGAGCTGTTTTTT.

V and J are TRBV5-1 and TRBJ2-1, with TRBD2 matching 7 bases. The CDR3 contains 17 residues. Trimming at V came to 0 bases and at J to 3 bases, leaving 9 bases not matched to a gene. The germline V gene encodes CDR1 SGHRS and CDR2 YFSETQ. The CDR3 region is CASSLGPPSGGYNEQFF. In nucleotides, the CDR3 is TGCGCCAGCAGCTTGGGACCCCCTAGCGGAGGCTACAATGAGCAGTTCTTC.

This clonotype was recorded many times. The rearrangement links TRBV19 to TRBJ1-6; weak D call: TRBD1 (6 bases). The CDR3 is 16 amino acids. The V gene lost 1 base and the J gene lost 10 bases, with 17 bases spanning the gap. CDR1 is LNHDA, CDR2 SQIVND, per germline (reference sequence). Here the CDR3 DNA reads TGTGCCAGTAGTATAGGACAGGTCATTTCAGGATCACCCCTCCACTTT. Its translation: CASSIGQVISGSPLHF.

This clonotype was seen a handful of times. This sequence joins TRBV20-1 and TRBJ1-4; D ambiguous. V lost 6 bases to trimming and J lost 5 bases, with 13 bases between them. The CDR3 is 13 amino acids. CDR1 is DFQATT and CDR2 is SNEGSKA in the germline V gene (reference sequence). DNA for the CDR3: TGCAGTGCGGCCCCCAGAGTAAATGAAAAACTGTTTTTT. Protein product: CSAAPRVNEKLFF.

J is TRBJ2-3 and V is TRBV2, with D possibly matching TRBD2 (9 bases). Per the germline V gene, CDR1 is SNHLY and CDR2 is FYNNEI. The ends were cut back, 4 bases at V and 3 bases at J, with 26 bases in the middle. The CDR3 has 19 amino acids. The CDR3 spells CASSATGAISGSGTDTQYF. For the CDR3, the DNA is TGTGCCAGCAGTGCGACAGGGGCGATTAGCGGGAGTGGGACAGATACGCAGTATTTT. The variable domain in full, completed from reference TRBV2 and TRBJ2-3, reads EPEVTQTPSHQVTQMGQEVILRCVPISNHLYFYWYRQILGQKVEFLVSFYNNEISEKSEIFDDQFSVERPDGSNFTLKIRSTKLEDSAMYFCASSATGAISGSGTDTQYFGPGTRLTVL.

At least ten counts were recorded for this clonotype. The chain couples TRBV6-1 to TRBJ2-3, with unresolved D. Per germline, CDR1 MNHNS and CDR2 SASEGT. Trimming took 5 bases from V and 5 from J, leaving 5 bases between them. CDR3 length equals 11 residues. Written as DNA, the CDR3 is TGTGCCAGCAGTTACAGAGATACGCAGTATTTT. Amino acid sequence: CASSYRDTQYF.

The J gene is TRBJ2-7, the V gene TRBV11-2; D call uncertain. V was shortened by 3 bases and J by 3 bases, with 27 bases between the two germline ends. Per germline, CDR1 SGHAT and CDR2 FQNNGV. This CDR3 comprises 19 residues. CDR3 amino acids: CASSFRSGSHPLKGYEQYF. In DNA, the CDR3 is TGTGCCAGCAGCTTTCGGTCCGGCAGCCACCCCTTGAAGGGCTACGAGCAGTACTTC.

The chain couples TRBV20-1 to TRBJ2-3, with D unresolved. In germline, CDR1 is DFQATT, CDR2 SNEGSKA (reference sequence). The V end was cut by 3 bases, the J end by 2 bases, with 12 bases between. There are 14 residues in the CDR3. The CDR3 region has the DNA TGCAGTGCTAGGCCACCCAAGATCACAGATACGCAGTATTTT. Protein product: CSARPPKITDTQYF.

The chain recombines TRBV9 with TRBJ1-3; D is unclear. V was clipped by 1 base and J by 4 bases, with 12 bases between them. Germline CDR1 SGDLS, CDR2 YYNGEE. This CDR3 spans 15 amino acids. DNA for the CDR3: TGTGCCAGCAGCGTAAGCTCGGGAGGGGGAAACACCATATATTTT. Its translation: CASSVSSGGGNTIYF.

Worth noting for this clonotype: Being one base from a much bigger clone, this may be a read error. In nucleotides, the CDR3 is TGCGCCAGCAGCCATGACACCGGGGAGCTGTTTTTT. This translates into CASSHDTGELFF. V and J are TRBV4-1 and TRBJ2-2; no firm D call. Trimming took off 3 bases at V and 3 bases at J, with 2 bases between the two ends. This CDR3 comprises 12 residues. Germline CDR1 MGHRA, CDR2 YSYEKL.

Concerning this clonotype: This may be a read error: a much more frequent sequence differs by one nucleotide. The chain recombines TRBV6-1 with TRBJ1-2; D not resolved. The CDR3 runs to 13 residues. V shed 6 bases and J shed 6 bases, with 14 bases lying between them. Per the germline V gene, CDR1 is MNHNS and CDR2 is SASEGT. The chain's CDR3 is CASRRRVLDGYTF. CDR3 nucleotide sequence: TGTGCCAGCAGAAGACGAGTTTTGGATGGCTACACCTTC.

As for this clonotype: Given a much more abundant clone one base away, this may be a read error. V and J are TRBV10-3 and TRBJ1-1; D call uncertain. Trimming shortened V by 1 base and J by 2 bases, and 14 bases separated the two germline ends. The CDR3 contains 16 residues. CDR1 and CDR2 from the germline V gene are ENHRY and SYGVKD. CDR3 DNA sequence: TGTGCCATCAGTGAGTATAAAACAGTATACAACACTGAAGCTTTCTTT. Encoded protein: CAISEYKTVYNTEAFF.

A remark on this clonotype: It may be a read error: a sequence one base away is much more abundant. The chain employs TRBV5-1 and TRBJ1-1, with D hard to call. The CDR3 extends over 14 amino acids. Per the germline V gene, CDR1 is SGHRS and CDR2 is YFSETQ. For the CDR3, the DNA is TGCGGCAGCAGCTCGACCGGGGTTAACACTGAAGCTTTCTTT. It is translated as CGSSSTGVNTEAFF.